This T cell receptor (beta chain) was identified in a study of cytomegalovirus exposure and HLA in healthy donors. Germline V gene sequence: CDR1 SGDLS, CDR2 YYNGEE. This CDR3 has 13 amino acids. J was trimmed by 7 bases and V by 0 bases; bases with no gene match: 3. Both 60 Vbeta primers and 13 Jbeta primers went into the PCR. Generated by immunoSEQ multiplex PCR, the TCRdb table keeps only in-frame clones and is missing some. Found here are roughly 100,000 clones, over 75% of them singletons; the top ten hold around 3.4%. The sequence came from a man aged 55 to 70 in good health and CMV-seronegative. The sequenced sample was PBMCs. This chain joins TRBV9 and TRBJ2-5; 7 positions match TRBD2. DNA of the CDR3: TGTGCCAGCAGCGTAGCCTCGGGGGGGACCCAGTACTTC. Its translation: CASSVASGGTQYF.